This TCR beta chain was recovered during a study of metastatic and nonmetastatic thyroid tumors. Study as a whole: From malignant and benign thyroid patients, repertoires in blood and in tumor or nodule tissue were compared.

Study-level results: Compared with benign nodules, malignant thyroid tumors were reported to have significantly higher TCR beta diversity in both blood and tumor.

No treatment of any kind had been given to any patient before thyroid surgery. A note on this clone: Its antigen is unknown.

Original processing notes: Building a distant-metastasis classifier for papillary thyroid cancer drew on CDR3 differences across clinicopathological groups. TCRdb re-called clones from the PCR reads using MiXCR. Clone size and V and J calls follow TCRdb, not the original study. Among a few thousand clones listed, about 35% were seen once. Trimming removed 4 bases at V and 0 bases at J, with 12 bases between. In germline, CDR1 is KGHDR, CDR2 SFDVKD. The CDR3 is 16 amino acids. This receptor was identified in a female donor with papillary thyroid cancer or a benign thyroid nodule (not recorded which). Some clones in this sample may be carry-over from other donors' samples. Sequencing was performed on adjacent normal tissue. This chain connects TRBV24-1 to TRBJ1-3, with D tentatively TRBD1 (5 bases). CDR3 in amino acids: CATSDNRDASGNTIYF. CDR3 in DNA: TGTGCCACCAGTGACAACCGGGACGCCTCTGGAAACACCATATATTTT.